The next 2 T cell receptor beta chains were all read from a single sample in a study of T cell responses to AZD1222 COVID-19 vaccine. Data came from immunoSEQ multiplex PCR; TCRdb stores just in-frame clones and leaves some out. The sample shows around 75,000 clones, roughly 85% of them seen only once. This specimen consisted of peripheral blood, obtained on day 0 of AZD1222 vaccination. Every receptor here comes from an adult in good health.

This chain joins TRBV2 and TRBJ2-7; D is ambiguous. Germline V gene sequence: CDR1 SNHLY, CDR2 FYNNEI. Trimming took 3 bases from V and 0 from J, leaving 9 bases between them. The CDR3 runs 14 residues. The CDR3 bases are TGTGCCAGCAGTGAGATTAGCAGCTCCTACGAGCAGTACTTC. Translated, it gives CASSEISSSYEQYF.

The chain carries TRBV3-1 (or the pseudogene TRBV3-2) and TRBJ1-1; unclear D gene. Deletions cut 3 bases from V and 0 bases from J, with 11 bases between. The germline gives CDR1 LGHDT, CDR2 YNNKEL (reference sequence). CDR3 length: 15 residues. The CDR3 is CASSQGIELNTEAFF. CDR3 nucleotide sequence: TGTGCCAGCAGCCAGGGGATCGAGTTGAACACTGAAGCTTTCTTT.